The 8 T cell receptor beta chains given below trace back to one sample, sequenced in a study of OX40 agonist ivuxolimab in advanced cancers. Sequencing used immunoSEQ multiplex PCR; TCRdb keeps in-frame clones, though not all of them. The table has tens of thousands of clones, more than 75% seen once. Sequencing was performed on CD4+ or CD8+ T cells sorted from blood, taken in a trial of the OX40 agonist ivuxolimab. The receptor source for this set is an adult with an advanced solid tumor such as melanoma, head and neck, liver or kidney cancer.

On this clone itself: No conserved phenylalanine or tryptophan is present at the end of the CDR3, so a read error is the likely explanation. This chain links TRBV13 with TRBJ1-6; maybe TRBD1 (5 bases). The germline V and J ends were trimmed by 0 bases and 7 bases, with 7 bases remaining between them. Germline values: CDR1 PRHDT, CDR2 FYEKMQ (reference sequence). This CDR3 is built from 14 residues. The CDR3 DNA sequence: TGTGCCAGCAGCTTAGGCGGGGGAAATTCACCCCTCCACCTT. As protein: CASSLGGGNSPLHL.

V and J are TRBV7-8 and TRBJ1-2, with D uncertain. V lost 1 base and J 7 bases, leaving 13 bases between the germline ends. In germline, CDR1 is SGHVS, CDR2 FQNEAQ. There are 14 residues in the CDR3. Here the CDR3 DNA reads TGTGCCAGCAGCTTAGTTCCAGGTATCACTGGCTACACCTTC. Protein: CASSLVPGITGYTF.

The J gene is TRBJ2-7, the V gene TRBV6-6; no clear D gene. V was shortened by 4 bases and J by 7 bases, with 14 bases between the two germline ends. The CDR3 has 13 residues. Germline V gives CDR1 MNHNY, CDR2 SVGAGI (reference sequence). CDR3 protein: CASSWAPEVEQYF. As DNA, the CDR3 is TGTGCCAGCAGTTGGGCCCCAGAGGTTGAGCAGTACTTC.

The chain joins TRBV6-5 to TRBJ1-1; D is perhaps TRBD1 (5 bases). CDR1 MNHEY and CDR2 SVGAGI come from the germline V gene. Between the trimmed V and J ends, which lost 4 bases and 4 bases, there was a span of 10 bases. This CDR3 region has 13 residues. CDR3 nucleotides: TGTGCCAGCAGTTGGAGGGGCGGCACTGAAGCTTTCTTT. This translates into CASSWRGGTEAFF.

The CDR3, as DNA: TGTGCCAGCAGCCCTGCCGGGACCGAGCCTAACACCGGGGAGCTGTTTTTT. It yields the protein CASSPAGTEPNTGELFF. The chain combines TRBV7-9 with TRBJ2-2; D could derive from TRBD1 or TRBD2 (5 bases each). Germline V gene lookup returns CDR1 SEHNR and CDR2 FQNEAQ (reference sequence). The CDR3 covers 17 residues. Trimming stripped 5 bases from V and 2 bases from J, with 18 bases between.

The chain joins TRBV11-2 to TRBJ1-2, with no clear D. Germline V gene data show CDR1 as SGHAT and CDR2 as FQNNGV. Trimming pared 5 bases from V and 5 bases from J, leaving 24 bases between. There are 17 residues in the CDR3. In DNA form, the CDR3 reads TGTGCCAGCAGCAAGGGTGCGGAGACGGTCTCCAGGTATGGCTACACCTTC. Residues: CASSKGAETVSRYGYTF.

The chain joins TRBV7-9 to TRBJ2-5; no clear D gene. V lost 0 bases and J lost 1, with 9 bases in between. The germline CDR1 and CDR2 sequences are SEHNR and FQNEAQ (reference sequence). There are 15 residues in the CDR3. CDR3 loop: CASSLASVPQETQYF. As DNA, the CDR3 is TGTGCCAGCAGCTTAGCATCAGTTCCCCAAGAGACCCAGTACTTC.

The chain has TRBV28 and TRBJ2-1; the match to TRBD2 covers 13 bases. The CDR3 loop spans 17 amino acids. Germline CDR1 is MDHEN and CDR2 is SYDVKM. Unmatched junction bases numbered 6, after V lost 2 bases and J lost 5 bases. The CDR3 DNA follows: TGTGCCAGCAGTTTAACTGGACTAGCGGGGGCACACAATGAGCAGTTCTTC. This translates into CASSLTGLAGAHNEQFF. The complete variable domain, with remaining parts taken from reference TRBV28 and TRBJ2-1, reads DVKVTQSSRYLVKRTGEKVFLECVQDMDHENMFWYRQDPGLGLRLIYFSYDVKMKEKGDIPEGYSVSREKKERFSLILESASTNQTSMYLCASSLTGLAGAHNEQFFGPGTRLTVL.